These 26 T cell receptor beta chains originate from one sample sequenced in a study of early T cells in non-severe SARS-CoV-2 infection. TCRdb fed the 5' RACE reads into MiXCR, producing one record per CDR3 protein. The sample has some 110,000 distinct CDR3 sequences; about 15% are singletons. The sample consisted of whole blood. Receptors originate from an adult who was a healthcare worker with PCR-confirmed SARS-CoV-2 infection or an uninfected control (not recorded which).

V is TRBV7-9 and J is TRBJ1-4; D is perhaps TRBD1 (5 bases). In germline, CDR1 is SEHNR, CDR2 FQNEAQ (reference sequence). The CDR3 spans 13 residues. V gave up 5 bases and J gave up 7 bases, with 11 bases separating them. The CDR3 protein is CASSVRVGEKLFF. CDR3 in DNA: TGTGCCAGCAGCGTCAGGGTTGGTGAAAAACTGTTTTTT.

This clonotype showed up many times. This sequence joins TRBV10-2 and TRBJ1-2; TRBD1 is a possible D gene (6 bases). This CDR3 contains 13 residues. V lost 9 bases, J lost 6 bases, and 17 bases lay in between. Germline CDR1 and CDR2: WSHSY and SAAADI. CDR3 region: CASTGFWGNGYTF. CDR3 in DNA: TGCGCCAGTACAGGGTTCTGGGGTAATGGCTACACCTTC.

The CDR3 sequence is CASSLGGQVENQHF. For the CDR3, the DNA is TGTGCCAGCAGTTTAGGCGGACAGGTGGAAAACCAGCATTTT. The chain employs TRBV12-3 or TRBV12-4 and TRBJ1-5; 7 bases are shared with TRBD1. CDR3 length: 14 amino acids. V trimming: 1 base; J trimming: 12 bases; junction bases outside the gene matches: 9.

The chain couples TRBV20-1 to TRBJ1-6; D is ambiguous. The CDR3 is 15 residues long. Germline-derived CDR1 and CDR2 are DFQATT and SNEGSKA (reference sequence). V dropped 3 bases and J dropped 0 bases, with 9 bases sitting between them. CDR3 nucleotides: TGCAGTGCTAGCCTGGAGAGCTCCTATAATTCACCCCTCCACTTT. Its translation: CSASLESSYNSPLHF.

There are a few counts of this clonotype. The chain joins TRBV7-3 to TRBJ1-1, with D unresolved. The germline gives CDR1 SGHTA, CDR2 FQGTGA. The CDR3 consists of 14 residues. V was cut by 0 bases and J by 1 base, with 6 bases left in between. The CDR3 loop reads CASSLTPENTEAFF. The CDR3 DNA follows: TGTGCCAGCAGCTTAACGCCGGAGAACACTGAAGCTTTCTTT.

This rearrangement joins TRBV6-1 to TRBJ1-5; D is unresolved. The CDR3 loop spans 13 amino acids. Germline loops: CDR1 MNHNS, CDR2 SASEGT. V was pared by 6 bases and J by 7 bases, with 13 bases between. Here the CDR3 reads CASRPRGIQPQHF. For the CDR3, the DNA is TGTGCCAGCAGGCCGAGAGGAATCCAGCCCCAGCATTTT.

This clonotype has at least ten counts. The V call is TRBV11-2, the J call TRBJ2-3, with D possibly called TRBD1 or TRBD2 (5 bases each). CDR3 length: 14 residues. V was cut by 4 bases and J by 5 bases, with 13 bases left in between. Germline V lookup: CDR1 SGHAT, CDR2 FQNNGV. Here the CDR3 DNA reads TGTGCCAGCAGCTCGATCGGGGCCCGAGATACGCAGTATTTT. Protein: CASSSIGARDTQYF. The entire variable domain, with the rest obtained from reference TRBV11-2 and TRBJ2-3, is as follows: EAGVAQSPRYKIIEKRQSVAFWCNPISGHATLYWYQQILGQGPKLLIQFQNNGVVDDSQLPKDRFSAERLKGVDSTLKIQPAKLEDSAVYLCASSSIGARDTQYFGPGTRLTVL.

The V gene is TRBV7-9, the J gene TRBJ1-1; 9 positions agree with TRBD1. J gave up 1 base and V 5 bases, and 8 bases lay outside the gene matches. Germline V gives CDR1 SEHNR, CDR2 FQNEAQ (reference sequence). The CDR3 covers 16 residues. The CDR3, as DNA: TGTGCCAGCAGCGTGGACAGGGGACCCTCGAACACTGAAGCTTTCTTT. Residues: CASSVDRGPSNTEAFF.

Details on this clonotype: Being one base from a much bigger clone, this may be a read error. This chain links TRBV3-1 with TRBJ2-4, with D unclear. CDR3 length: 16 amino acids. Germline loops: CDR1 LGHDT, CDR2 YNNKEL (reference sequence). Deletions cut 4 bases from V and 2 bases from J, with 15 bases between. The CDR3: CASSLAYWGSKNIQYF. Here the CDR3 DNA reads TGTGCCAGCAGCCTTGCTTACTGGGGTTCCAAAAACATTCAGTACTTC.

This clonotype appeared a few times. The genes are TRBV7-8 and TRBJ2-1; possible D gene TRBD2, 6 bases. The CDR3 has 18 amino acids. Trimming pared 3 bases from V and 4 bases from J, leaving 22 bases between. Germline values: CDR1 SGHVS, CDR2 FQNEAQ. The CDR3 nucleotides read TGTGCCAGCAGCTTTCCCCGGATGGGGGGAGTTCAGTACAATGAGCAGTTCTTC. It encodes CASSFPRMGGVQYNEQFF.

This clonotype has only a few counts. This sequence joins TRBV4-1 and TRBJ2-7; the D gene is possibly TRBD1 (6 bases). Per germline, CDR1 MGHRA and CDR2 YSYEKL. The V gene lost 4 bases and the J gene lost 2 bases, with 15 bases spanning the gap. This CDR3 has 15 amino acids. This CDR3 reads CASSRGGFLTYEQYF. For the CDR3, the DNA is TGCGCCAGCAGCCGAGGGGGTTTTCTCACCTACGAGCAGTACTTC.

The chain employs TRBV27 and TRBJ1-1, with TRBD1 matching 7 bases. The length of the CDR3 is 14 residues. V lost 0 bases and J lost 5; bases outside the gene matches: 3. Germline-derived CDR1 and CDR2 are MNHEY and SMNVEV (reference sequence). The CDR3 is CASSLSRGLTEAFF. DNA for the CDR3: TGTGCCAGCAGTTTATCTAGGGGGCTGACTGAAGCTTTCTTT.

In this sample, this clonotype turned up a few times. The chain recombines TRBV14 with TRBJ2-2; 7 bases agree with TRBD2. V lost 3 bases, J lost 4 bases, and 5 bases stayed unmatched. Germline CDR1 reads SGHDN; CDR2 reads FVKESK. The CDR3 consists of 15 residues. The CDR3, as DNA: TGTGCCAGCAGCCAGAGACTAGCAGTCACCGGGGAGCTGTTTTTT. Its protein product is CASSQRLAVTGELFF.

The chain combines TRBV20-1 with TRBJ2-1, with D possibly being TRBD2 (6 bases). This CDR3 has 13 residues. V dropped 6 bases and J dropped 2 bases, with 11 bases sitting between them. Germline CDR1 is DFQATT and CDR2 is SNEGSKA (reference sequence). This CDR3 is CSANGGTYNEQFF. The CDR3 coding sequence is TGCAGTGCGAACGGGGGTACCTACAATGAGCAGTTCTTC.

This clonotype occurred a few times. The gene calls are TRBV6-1 and TRBJ2-7; no firm D call. This CDR3 is 13 amino acids long. The V and J ends lost 10 bases and 0 bases respectively, with 13 bases between them. Germline V gene sequence: CDR1 MNHNS, CDR2 SASEGT. DNA for the CDR3: TGTGCCATCGATCGTGATTACTCCTACGAGCAGTACTTC. Its protein is CAIDRDYSYEQYF.

This clonotype has more than one count but fewer than ten. The chain links TRBV12-5 to TRBJ1-3; no reliable D call. Between the trimmed V and J ends, which lost 3 bases and 7 bases, there was a span of 7 bases. Germline assignment: CDR1 LGHNT and CDR2 FRNRAP. This CDR3 region has 12 residues. The CDR3 region is CASGLRPNTIYF. CDR3 DNA: TGTGCTAGTGGTTTACGGCCTAACACCATATATTTT. The whole variable domain, remainder taken from reference TRBV12-5 and TRBJ1-3, is DARVTQTPRHKVTEMGQEVTMRCQPILGHNTVFWYRQTMMQGLELLAYFRNRAPLDDSGMPKDRFSAEMPDATLATLKIQPSEPRDSAVYFCASGLRPNTIYFGEGSWLTVV.

This clonotype was seen only a few times. This rearrangement joins TRBV4-2 to TRBJ1-6; the D is unclear. V was shortened by 2 bases and J by 1 base, with 6 bases between the two germline ends. Germline CDR1 and CDR2: LGHNA and YNFKEQ. The CDR3 extends over 15 amino acids. The CDR3 spells CASSQLWSYNSPLHF. The CDR3 coding sequence is TGTGCCAGCAGCCAACTGTGGTCCTATAATTCACCCCTCCACTTT.

The sample holds a few counts of this clonotype. This chain joins TRBV27 and TRBJ2-6; D unclear. CDR1 is MNHEY and CDR2 is SMNVEV in the germline V gene (reference sequence). Trimming cost V 6 bases and J 2 bases, with 11 bases left between them. The CDR3 covers 15 residues. The CDR3 nucleotides are TGTGCCAGCAGCTCCGGTGTTGCTGGGGCCAACGTCCTGACTTTC. This codes for CASSSGVAGANVLTF.

This clonotype was seen a few times. The rearrangement links TRBV4-1 to TRBJ2-1, with TRBD2 matching 8 bases. With 0 bases clipped from V and 7 bases from J, the junction kept 5 bases outside the gene matches. The CDR3 has 15 amino acids. Germline V gives CDR1 MGHRA, CDR2 YSYEKL. CDR3 nucleotide sequence: TGCGCCAGCAGCCAAGAAGCGGGGGTGGGGAATGAGCAGTTCTTC. It specifies CASSQEAGVGNEQFF.

This chain links TRBV6-6 with TRBJ1-5; 7 bases fit TRBD1. The J segment lost 6 bases and the V segment lost 7 bases, leaving 6 bases of the junction unmatched. Germline CDR1 and CDR2: MNHNY and SVGAGI (reference sequence). The CDR3 has 13 amino acids. The CDR3 nucleotides are TGTGCCAGCACGAAGGGGGCAGGTCAGCCCCAGCATTTT. Encoded protein: CASTKGAGQPQHF.

The CDR3 spells CASSGTGPNSPLHF. CDR3 nucleotide sequence: TGTGCCAGCAGCGGAACAGGCCCTAATTCACCCCTCCACTTT. The chain has TRBV3-1 and TRBJ1-6, with D perhaps matching TRBD1 (5 bases). Between the trimmed V and J ends, which lost 5 bases and 6 bases, there was a span of 11 bases. Germline V lookup: CDR1 LGHDT, CDR2 YNNKEL (reference sequence). This CDR3 comprises 14 residues.

This chain links TRBV7-9 with TRBJ1-1; D not resolved. This CDR3 comprises 13 residues. Germline CDR1 reads SEHNR; CDR2 reads FQNEAQ (reference sequence). V was cut by 5 bases and J by 7 bases, with 14 bases left in between. The CDR3 loop is CASSADGLIEAFF. The CDR3 region has the DNA TGTGCCAGCAGCGCCGACGGATTGATTGAAGCTTTCTTT.

This clonotype was detected once. The chain uses TRBV27 and TRBJ2-7; no reliable D call. CDR1 is MNHEY, CDR2 SMNVEV, per germline (reference sequence). The CDR3 is 13 residues long. The V end was cut by 3 bases, the J end by 10 bases, with 16 bases between. CDR3 loop: CASSFRSNAVQYF. The CDR3 coding sequence is TGTGCCAGCAGTTTCCGATCGAACGCTGTCCAGTACTTC.

This clonotype was seen a handful of times. The chain couples TRBV30 to TRBJ2-3; D is uncertain. V dropped 4 bases and J dropped 2 bases, with 10 bases sitting between them. The CDR3 loop spans 13 amino acids. CDR1 GTSNPN and CDR2 SVGIG come from the germline V gene (reference sequence). In nucleotides, the CDR3 is TGTGCCTGGACCGGCGACTTCACAGATACGCAGTATTTT. Translating it yields CAWTGDFTDTQYF.

This clonotype was picked up a small number of times. The rearrangement uses TRBV10-3 and TRBJ2-1; D may correspond to TRBD1 or TRBD2 (5 bases each). CDR1 is ENHRY, CDR2 SYGVKD, per germline. V lost 8 bases, J lost 8 bases, and 16 bases lay in between. The CDR3 extends over 13 amino acids. The DNA for the CDR3 is TGTGCCATCCGACGGGGCTACTTCGATGAGCAGTTCTTC. Protein sequence: CAIRRGYFDEQFF.

This clonotype was detected ten times or more. This chain joins TRBV10-3 and TRBJ2-7; no firm D call. V lost 8 bases, J lost 8 bases, and 28 bases lay in between. The CDR3 spans 16 residues. Germline V gives CDR1 ENHRY, CDR2 SYGVKD. The CDR3: CAIGGPRRSLSTKQYF. Here the CDR3 DNA reads TGTGCCATCGGTGGCCCGCGGCGGAGCCTCTCTACGAAGCAGTACTTC.